The sequence of this TCR beta chain was determined in a study of T cell responses to AZD1222 COVID-19 vaccine. In regard to this clone: Its antigen remains unidentified.

Generated by immunoSEQ multiplex PCR, the TCRdb table keeps only in-frame clones and is missing some. This table has 100,000 to 150,000 clones, 85% appearing once. This CDR3 comprises 13 residues. Germline CDR1 reads SEHNR; CDR2 reads FQNEAQ (reference sequence). V lost 7 bases to trimming and J lost 1 base, with 7 bases between them. Study findings and constraints: With dominance at 160-218 and 743-854, vaccine-associated CD4 TCRs spanned spike. Baseline seropositives among AZD1222 recipients totaled only five or six. White British people made up most donors, females outnumbered males, and clonal diversity was possibly underestimated.

This receptor was obtained from an adult who received the AZD1222 COVID-19 vaccine. The specimen was peripheral blood, collected 28 days after the second AZD1222 dose. The chain has TRBV7-9 and TRBJ1-4, with D tentatively TRBD1 (6 bases). The CDR3 spells CASKQGTNEKLFF. The CDR3 nucleotides read TGTGCCAGCAAACAGGGAACTAATGAAAAACTGTTTTTT.